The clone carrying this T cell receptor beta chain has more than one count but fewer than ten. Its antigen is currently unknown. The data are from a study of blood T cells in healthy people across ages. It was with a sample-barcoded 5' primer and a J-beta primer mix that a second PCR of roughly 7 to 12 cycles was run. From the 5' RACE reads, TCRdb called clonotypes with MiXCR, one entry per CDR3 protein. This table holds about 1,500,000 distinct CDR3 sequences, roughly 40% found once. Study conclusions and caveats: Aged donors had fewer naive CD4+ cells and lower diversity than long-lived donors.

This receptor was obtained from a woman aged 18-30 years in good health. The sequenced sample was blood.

CDR3 DNA: TGTGCCAGCGGCCAGGGGTACGGAGAGACCCAGTACTTC. This translates into CASGQGYGETQYF. The genes are TRBV2 and TRBJ2-5, with D tentatively TRBD1 (6 bases). From germline, CDR1 is SNHLY and CDR2 FYNNEI. The CDR3 sequence is 13 residues long. V was cut by 8 bases and J by 4 bases, with 14 bases left in between.